The 9 T cell receptor beta chains presented below share a single source sample, sequenced in a study of metastatic and nonmetastatic thyroid tumors. Thyroid surgery was preceded by no treatment in any patient. TCRdb used MiXCR to call clones anew from the PCR reads. The repertoire holds approximately 25,000 clones, around an eighth seen once, with roughly an eighth in the top ten. The sample comprised blood. Receptors originate from a female donor with papillary thyroid cancer or a benign thyroid nodule (not recorded which). Some clones in this sample may be carry-over from other donors' samples.

This chain joins TRBV6-1 and TRBJ2-7, with D perhaps TRBD1 (5 bases). V shed 3 bases and J shed 3 bases, with 15 bases lying between them. Germline CDR1 and CDR2: MNHNS and SASEGT. The CDR3 is 15 amino acids. The CDR3 DNA reads as TGTGCCAGCAGTGAGGGGCAGGCCGAGCACTACGAGCAGTACTTC. Its translation: CASSEGQAEHYEQYF.

There are many counts of this clone. The chain links TRBV19 to TRBJ1-2; D is possibly TRBD1 (6 bases). The length of the CDR3 is 16 residues. Germline CDR1 is LNHDA and CDR2 is SQIVND (reference sequence). V was cut by 10 bases and J by 0 bases, with 21 bases left in between. The CDR3 bases are TGTGCCACCGACCAGGGGAGGACCGGTGCTAACTATGGCTACACCTTC. It translates to CATDQGRTGANYGYTF.

At least ten counts were recorded for this clone. This chain connects TRBV2 to TRBJ1-5; weak D call: TRBD1 (6 bases). V was shortened by 4 bases and J by 9 bases, with 16 bases between the two germline ends. This CDR3 comprises 14 residues. In germline, CDR1 is SNHLY, CDR2 FYNNEI. The DNA for the CDR3 is TGTGCCAGCAGTGTCCAGGGGTCGGGTCGGCCCCAGCATTTT. Its protein product is CASSVQGSGRPQHF.

In this sample, this clone turned up many times. The V and J genes are TRBV5-1 and TRBJ1-1; a weak D match, TRBD1 (6 bases). Germline V gives CDR1 SGHRS, CDR2 YFSETQ. The CDR3 is 14 residues long. The V and J ends lost 6 bases and 0 bases respectively, with 12 bases between them. The CDR3, as DNA: TGCGCCAGCACGTGGACAGAAATGAACACTGAAGCTTTCTTT. Its translation is CASTWTEMNTEAFF.

This clone was counted at least ten times. This sequence joins TRBV5-4 and TRBJ2-1, with 8 nucleotides matching TRBD2. With 10 bases clipped from V and 10 bases from J, the junction kept 19 bases outside the gene matches. The V gene's germline CDR1 is SGHNT and CDR2 YYREEE (reference sequence). This CDR3 is 15 amino acids long. This CDR3 is CAAGGASLENIEQFF. For the CDR3, the DNA is TGTGCCGCGGGGGGAGCTTCTCTGGAAAACATCGAGCAGTTCTTC.

This clone was counted many times. The chain combines TRBV5-1 with TRBJ2-1, with a weak D call TRBD2 (5 bases). Germline V CDR1 and CDR2: SGHRS, YFSETQ. The CDR3 contains 14 residues. V gave up 3 bases and J gave up 9 bases, with 16 bases separating them. The CDR3 DNA is TGCGCCAGCAGCTCTCATTCCGGACGGGGTGAGCAGTTCTTC. Encoded protein: CASSSHSGRGEQFF.

This clone came up many times. In nucleotides, the CDR3 is TGTGCCAGCAGCCCGGGGGGGCACAGGAACACTGAAGCTTTCTTT. Translation gives CASSPGGHRNTEAFF. The chain has TRBV5-4 and TRBJ1-1; D is possibly TRBD1 (6 bases). V shed 4 bases and J shed 1 base, with 14 bases lying between them. The CDR3 has 15 residues. Germline CDR1 reads SGHNT; CDR2 reads YYREEE (reference sequence).

This clone was recorded at least ten times. The chain uses TRBV24-1 and TRBJ1-2; weak D call: TRBD1 (6 bases). This CDR3 is built from 13 residues. The V gene's germline CDR1 is KGHDR and CDR2 SFDVKD. V was shortened by 9 bases and J by 6 bases, with 16 bases between the two germline ends. The CDR3 region is CATGTRGTNGYTF. As DNA, the CDR3 is TGTGCCACCGGGACTCGAGGGACAAATGGCTACACCTTC.

V gene TRBV24-1 combines with J gene TRBJ2-1, with 8 bases matching TRBD2. CDR1 KGHDR and CDR2 SFDVKD come from the germline V gene. This CDR3 spans 13 amino acids. Germline trimming cut 8 bases from V and 8 bases from J; bases unmatched to any gene: 7. CDR3 bases: TGTGCCACCAAGGCTAGCGGGTTAGATGAGCAGTTCTTC. Protein: CATKASGLDEQFF.